The 17 T cell receptor beta chains listed next were all sequenced from one sample in a study of glioma-infiltrating T cells. The iRepertoire nested amplicon-rescue multiplex PCR amplified TCR alpha and beta CDR3s from RNA. From the multiplex PCR reads, TCRdb called clonotypes with MiXCR, one entry per CDR3 protein. The table includes approximately 90,000 distinct CDR3 sequences, about 25% detected once. The sample taken for sequencing was glioma tissue, nonneoplastic brain tissue, or PBMCs (not recorded which). These receptors were obtained from a human donor with low-grade glioma or glioblastoma, undergoing nonglioma brain surgery, or in good health (not recorded which).

The sample holds many counts of this clonotype. V gene TRBV6-1 combines with J gene TRBJ2-5; D possibly uses TRBD1 or TRBD2 (6 bases each). Germline values: CDR1 MNHNS, CDR2 SASEGT. The CDR3 is 14 residues long. Trimming shortened V by 5 bases and J by 5 bases, and 15 bases separated the two germline ends. CDR3 region: CASSFNVGGETQYF. The DNA of the CDR3 is TGTGCCAGCAGTTTTAATGTAGGGGGGGAGACCCAGTACTTC.

This clonotype was observed a handful of times. The chain recombines TRBV7-9 with TRBJ2-1; 9 nucleotides align to TRBD2. Per germline, CDR1 SEHNR and CDR2 FQNEAQ (reference sequence). J gave up 6 bases and V 1 base, and 1 base lay outside the gene matches. The CDR3 loop spans 14 amino acids. CDR3 nucleotide sequence: TGTGCCAGCAGCTTAGGACTAGCGGCCAATGAGCAGTTCTTC. Translated: CASSLGLAANEQFF.

A word on this clonotype: The conserved final phenylalanine or tryptophan is absent from the CDR3, which likely points to a read error. The genes are TRBV12-3 or TRBV12-4 and TRBJ1-1; D unresolved. The CDR3 sequence is 12 residues long. Trimming left V 3 bases short and J 4 bases short, with 6 bases between. CDR3 amino acids: CASSFSTTEAFY. In nucleotides, the CDR3 is TGTGCCAGCAGTTTTTCGACCACTGAAGCTTTCTAT.

This clonotype was observed at least ten times. The rearrangement joins TRBV7-6 to TRBJ1-1, with 9 positions matching TRBD1. The germline CDR1 and CDR2 sequences are SGHVS and FNYEAQ. J was trimmed by 7 bases and V by 5 bases; bases with no gene match: 5. This CDR3 spans 13 amino acids. CDR3 amino acids: CASSQDRGSEAFF. CDR3 sequence (DNA): TGTGCCAGCAGCCAGGACAGGGGAAGTGAAGCTTTCTTT.

A note on this clonotype: A read error is likely, as this CDR3 ends without the conserved phenylalanine or tryptophan. This chain connects TRBV11-2 to TRBJ2-7; maybe TRBD1 (6 bases). Germline CDR1 and CDR2: SGHAT and FQNNGV. Trimming pared 3 bases from V and 4 bases from J, leaving 7 bases between. This CDR3 spans 12 amino acids. This CDR3 is CASSFTGYEQYS. The CDR3 nucleotides read TGTGCCAGCAGCTTTACAGGGTACGAGCAGTACTCC.

The V and J genes are TRBV11-2 and TRBJ2-1; 11 positions match TRBD2. The V gene's germline CDR1 is SGHAT and CDR2 FQNNGV. This CDR3 has 11 residues. V shed 5 bases, J shed 14 bases, and the junction held 2 bases outside the gene matches. The CDR3 protein is CASSTSGGKFF. DNA of the CDR3: TGTGCCAGCAGCACTAGCGGGGGAAAGTTCTTC.

This clonotype was found many times. The rearrangement links TRBV12-3 or TRBV12-4 to TRBJ2-1; D is uncertain. CDR3 size: 13 residues. V dropped 6 bases and J dropped 0 bases, with 6 bases sitting between them. Here the CDR3 reads CASRVSSYNEQFF. The DNA for the CDR3 is TGTGCCAGCAGAGTTAGCTCCTACAATGAGCAGTTCTTC.

This clonotype came up once. A much larger clone differs from this one at a single base, so this may be a read error. The V and J genes are TRBV20-1 and TRBJ2-3; unclear D gene. Germline CDR1 is DFQATT and CDR2 is SNEGSKA (reference sequence). The CDR3 loop spans 13 amino acids. The V and J ends lost 3 bases and 6 bases respectively, with 13 bases between them. This CDR3 reads CSARLINQDTQYF. Written as DNA, the CDR3 is TGCAGTGCTAGGTTGATTAATCAGGATACGCAGTATTTT.

This sequence joins TRBV11-2 and TRBJ1-6; D might be TRBD1 (6 bases). In germline, CDR1 is SGHAT, CDR2 FQNNGV. Between the trimmed V and J ends, which lost 4 bases and 9 bases, there was a span of 19 bases. There are 16 residues in the CDR3. The CDR3 is CASSSGLQGRGSPLHF. The CDR3 nucleotides read TGTGCCAGCAGCTCGGGGTTACAGGGTCGAGGTTCACCCCTCCACTTT.

This clonotype showed up many times. The chain's CDR3 is CASSAQLNTEAFF. The CDR3 bases are TGTGCCAGCAGTGCACAGTTGAACACTGAAGCTTTCTTT. V usage is TRBV6-1 and J usage is TRBJ1-1, with no clear D. The CDR3 extends over 13 amino acids. V was pared by 4 bases and J by 0 bases, with 6 bases between. Germline V gene data show CDR1 as MNHNS and CDR2 as SASEGT.

With respect to this clonotype: A much larger clone is a single base away; this may be a read error. The conserved phenylalanine or tryptophan is not found at the CDR3 terminus, so this likely reflects a read error. This chain uses TRBV18 with TRBJ1-1, with TRBD1 identical over 8 bases. V lost 3 bases, J lost 0 bases, and 9 bases stayed unmatched. Looked up from germline, CDR1 is KGHSH and CDR2 is LQKENI. There are 17 residues in the CDR3. CDR3 coding DNA: TGTGCCAGCTCACCCGGGACAGGTTTCCGCCTGAACACTGAAGCTTTCTAT. This translates into CASSPGTGFRLNTEAFY.

This clonotype was seen at least ten times. The chain carries TRBV7-6 and TRBJ1-5; possible D gene TRBD1, 6 bases. The CDR3 has 19 amino acids. V lost 4 bases to trimming and J lost 3 bases, with 25 bases between them. Germline values: CDR1 SGHVS, CDR2 FNYEAQ. The CDR3 here is CASSSLPIGRGLSNQPQHF. The CDR3 DNA reads TGTGCCAGCAGCTCACTTCCAATTGGGCGGGGGCTCTCCAATCAGCCCCAGCATTTT.

The sample holds many counts of this clonotype. The chain employs TRBV7-9 and TRBJ1-1; 7 positions agree with TRBD1. The trim removed 7 bases at V and 2 bases at J, leaving 7 bases unmatched. Per the germline V gene, CDR1 is SEHNR and CDR2 is FQNEAQ (reference sequence). This CDR3 is 14 amino acids long. CDR3 protein: CASTPGGRNTEAFF. The CDR3 DNA is TGTGCCAGCACCCCAGGGGGGAGAAACACTGAAGCTTTCTTT.

This clonotype appeared many times. CDR3: CAYQGLSGNTIYF. CDR3 coding DNA: TGTGCCTACCAGGGCCTCTCTGGAAACACCATATATTTT. This rearrangement joins TRBV27 to TRBJ1-3, with D perhaps TRBD1 (5 bases). CDR3 length: 13 amino acids. In germline, CDR1 is MNHEY, CDR2 SMNVEV (reference sequence). V was shortened by 11 bases and J by 0 bases, with 11 bases between the two germline ends.

This clonotype was seen many times. The rearrangement joins TRBV27 to TRBJ2-7; 7 bases align to TRBD2. Germline V gene data show CDR1 as MNHEY and CDR2 as SMNVEV (reference sequence). The CDR3 loop spans 15 amino acids. V shed 6 bases, J shed 3 bases, and the junction held 11 bases outside the gene matches. As DNA, the CDR3 is TGTGCCAGCAGGCGGGAGTCCGACGGAATCTACGAGCAGTACTTC. It specifies CASRRESDGIYEQYF.

This clonotype was detected many times. The chain employs TRBV20-1 and TRBJ2-2; 11 bases fit TRBD1. The CDR3 extends over 15 amino acids. Germline V lookup: CDR1 DFQATT, CDR2 SNEGSKA (reference sequence). Trimming took 5 bases from V and 0 from J; bases not matched to a gene: 2. CDR3 amino acids: CSAPGQGANTGELFF. The CDR3, as DNA: TGCAGTGCTCCGGGACAGGGGGCGAACACCGGGGAGCTGTTTTTT.

This clonotype was found once. Possible read error: a much larger clone is one base away. V is TRBV10-3 and J is TRBJ2-1; tentatively, D is TRBD2 (6 bases). The CDR3 has 11 residues. V gave up 3 bases and J gave up 10 bases, with 7 bases separating them. Germline CDR1 and CDR2: ENHRY and SYGVKD. In DNA, the CDR3 is TGTGCCATCAGTGACGCGGGGGAGCAGTTCTTC. Its protein is CAISDAGEQFF.